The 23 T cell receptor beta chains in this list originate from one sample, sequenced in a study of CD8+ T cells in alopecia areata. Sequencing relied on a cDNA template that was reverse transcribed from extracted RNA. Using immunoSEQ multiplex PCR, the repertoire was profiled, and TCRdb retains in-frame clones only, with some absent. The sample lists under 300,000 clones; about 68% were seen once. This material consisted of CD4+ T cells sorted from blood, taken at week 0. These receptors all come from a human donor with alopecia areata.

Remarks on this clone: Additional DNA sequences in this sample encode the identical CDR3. CDR3 DNA: TGTGCCTGGAGTGTCGGTGAGCAGTTCTTC. Translated, it gives CAWSVGEQFF. The chain has TRBV30 and TRBJ2-1; no clear D. This CDR3 contains 10 residues. CDR1 is GTSNPN, CDR2 SVGIG, per germline (reference sequence). V shed 0 bases and J shed 9 bases, with 3 bases lying between them.

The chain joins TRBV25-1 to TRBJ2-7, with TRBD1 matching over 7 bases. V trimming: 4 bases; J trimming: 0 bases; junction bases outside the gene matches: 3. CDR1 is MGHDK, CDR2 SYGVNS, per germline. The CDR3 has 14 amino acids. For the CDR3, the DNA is TGTGCCAGCAGTGTTGGGACAGCCTCCTACGAGCAGTACTTC. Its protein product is CASSVGTASYEQYF.

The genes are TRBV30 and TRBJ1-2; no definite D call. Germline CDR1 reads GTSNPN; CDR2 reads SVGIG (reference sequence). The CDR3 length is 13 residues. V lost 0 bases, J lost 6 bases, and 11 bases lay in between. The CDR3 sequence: CAWSVGIWDGYTF. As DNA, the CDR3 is TGTGCCTGGAGTGTAGGGATTTGGGATGGCTACACCTTC.

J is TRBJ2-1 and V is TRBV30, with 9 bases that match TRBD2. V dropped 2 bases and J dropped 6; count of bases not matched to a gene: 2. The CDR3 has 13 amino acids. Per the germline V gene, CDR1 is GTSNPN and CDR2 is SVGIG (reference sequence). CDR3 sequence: CAWSKGLANEQFF. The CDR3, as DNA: TGTGCCTGGAGTAAGGGACTAGCCAATGAGCAGTTCTTC.

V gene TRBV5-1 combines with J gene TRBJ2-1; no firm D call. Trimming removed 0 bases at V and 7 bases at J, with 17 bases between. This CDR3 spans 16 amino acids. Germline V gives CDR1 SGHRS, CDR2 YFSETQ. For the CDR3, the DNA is TGCGCCAGCAGCTTGGCCGCGGCGGCTATCGGGAATGAGCAGTTCTTC. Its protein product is CASSLAAAAIGNEQFF. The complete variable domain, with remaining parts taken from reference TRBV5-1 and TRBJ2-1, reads KAGVTQTPRYLIKTRGQQVTLSCSPISGHRSVSWYQQTPGQGLQFLFEYFSETQRNKGNFPGRFSGRQFSNSRSEMNVSTLELGDSALYLCASSLAAAAIGNEQFFGPGTRLTVL.

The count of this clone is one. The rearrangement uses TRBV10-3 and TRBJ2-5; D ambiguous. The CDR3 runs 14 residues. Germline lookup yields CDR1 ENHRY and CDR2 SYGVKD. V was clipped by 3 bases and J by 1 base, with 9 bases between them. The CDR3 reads CAISETARQETQYF. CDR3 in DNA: TGTGCCATCAGTGAAACCGCCCGCCAAGAGACCCAGTACTTC.

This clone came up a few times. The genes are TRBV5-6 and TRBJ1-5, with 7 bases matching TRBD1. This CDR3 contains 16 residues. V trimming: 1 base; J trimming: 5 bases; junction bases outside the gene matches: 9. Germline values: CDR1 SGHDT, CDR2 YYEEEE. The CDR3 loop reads CASSLYLRQGDQPQHF. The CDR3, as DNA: TGTGCCAGCAGCTTGTACCTTAGACAGGGTGATCAGCCCCAGCATTTT.

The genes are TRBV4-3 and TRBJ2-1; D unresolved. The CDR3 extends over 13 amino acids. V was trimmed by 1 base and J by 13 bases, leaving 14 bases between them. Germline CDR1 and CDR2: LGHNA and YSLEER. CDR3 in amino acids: CASSQGRVTPQFF. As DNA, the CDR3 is TGCGCCAGCAGCCAAGGACGGGTTACCCCTCAGTTCTTC.

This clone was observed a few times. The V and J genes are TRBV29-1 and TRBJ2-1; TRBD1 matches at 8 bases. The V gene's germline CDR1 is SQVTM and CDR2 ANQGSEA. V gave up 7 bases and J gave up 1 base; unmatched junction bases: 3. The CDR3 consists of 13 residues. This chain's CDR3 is CSADRGSYNEQFF. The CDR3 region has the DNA TGCAGCGCAGACAGGGGTTCCTACAATGAGCAGTTCTTC.

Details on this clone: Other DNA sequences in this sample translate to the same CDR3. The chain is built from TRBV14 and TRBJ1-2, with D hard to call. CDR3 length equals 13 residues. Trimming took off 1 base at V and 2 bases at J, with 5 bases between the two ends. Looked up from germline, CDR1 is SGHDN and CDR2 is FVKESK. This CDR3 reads CASSQGGNYGYTF. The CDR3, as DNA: TGTGCCAGCAGCCAAGGAGGGAACTATGGCTACACCTTC.

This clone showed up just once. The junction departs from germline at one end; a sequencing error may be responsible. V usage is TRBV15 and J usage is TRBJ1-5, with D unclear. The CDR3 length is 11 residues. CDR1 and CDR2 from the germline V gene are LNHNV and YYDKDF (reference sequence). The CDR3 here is CATSSGQAQHF. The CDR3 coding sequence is TGTGCCACCAGTTCGGGTCAGGCCCAGCATTTT.

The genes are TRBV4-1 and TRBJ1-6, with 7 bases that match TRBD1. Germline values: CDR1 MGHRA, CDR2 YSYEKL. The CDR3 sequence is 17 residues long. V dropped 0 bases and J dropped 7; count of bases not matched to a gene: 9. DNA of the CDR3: TGCGCCAGCAGCCAAGACCAGGGGGGGGCGCGAAATTCACCCCTCCACTTT. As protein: CASSQDQGGARNSPLHF.

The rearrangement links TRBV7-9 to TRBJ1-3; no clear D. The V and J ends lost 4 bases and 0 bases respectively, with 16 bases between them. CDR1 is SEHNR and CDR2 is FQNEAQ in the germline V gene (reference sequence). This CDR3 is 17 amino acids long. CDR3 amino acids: CASSSPGQAGSGNTIYF. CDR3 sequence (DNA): TGTGCCAGCAGCTCCCCGGGTCAGGCCGGCTCTGGAAACACCATATATTTT.

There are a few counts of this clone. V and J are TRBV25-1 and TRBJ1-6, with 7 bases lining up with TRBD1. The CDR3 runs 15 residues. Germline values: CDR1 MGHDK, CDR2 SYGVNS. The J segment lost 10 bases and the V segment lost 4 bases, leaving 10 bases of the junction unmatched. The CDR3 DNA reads TGTGCCAGCAGTGCTCCCGGGACAGCCTTATCACCCCTCCACTTT. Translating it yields CASSAPGTALSPLHF.

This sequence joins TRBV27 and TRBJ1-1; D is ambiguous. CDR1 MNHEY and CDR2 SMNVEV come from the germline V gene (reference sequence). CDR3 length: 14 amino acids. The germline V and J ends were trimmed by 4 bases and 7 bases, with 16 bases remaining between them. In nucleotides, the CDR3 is TGTGCCAGCAGTTATTCGCGGGGTTTGGGTGAAGCTTTCTTT. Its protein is CASSYSRGLGEAFF.

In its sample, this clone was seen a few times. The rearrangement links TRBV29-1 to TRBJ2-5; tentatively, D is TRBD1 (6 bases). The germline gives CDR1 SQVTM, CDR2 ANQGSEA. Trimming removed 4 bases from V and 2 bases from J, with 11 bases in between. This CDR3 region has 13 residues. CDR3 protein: CSVAGHRQETQYF. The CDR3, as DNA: TGCAGCGTTGCGGGACACCGACAAGAGACCCAGTACTTC.

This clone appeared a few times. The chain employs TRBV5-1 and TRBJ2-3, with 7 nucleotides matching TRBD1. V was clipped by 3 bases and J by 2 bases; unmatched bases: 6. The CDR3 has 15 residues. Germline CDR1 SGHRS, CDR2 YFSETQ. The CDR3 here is CASSSWGQSTDTQYF. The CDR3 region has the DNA TGCGCCAGCAGCTCGTGGGGACAGTCCACAGATACGCAGTATTTT.

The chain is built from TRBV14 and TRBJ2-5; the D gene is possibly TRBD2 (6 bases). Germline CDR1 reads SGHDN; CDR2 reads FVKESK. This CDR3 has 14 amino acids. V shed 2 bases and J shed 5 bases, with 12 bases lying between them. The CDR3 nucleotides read TGTGCCAGCAGCCAACGGACTATTGGGGAGACCCAGTACTTC. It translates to CASSQRTIGETQYF.

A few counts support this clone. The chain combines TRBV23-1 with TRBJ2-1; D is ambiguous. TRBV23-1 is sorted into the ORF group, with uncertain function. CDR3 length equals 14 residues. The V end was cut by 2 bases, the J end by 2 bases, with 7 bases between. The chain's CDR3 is CASSQPRTYNEQFF. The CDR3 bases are TGCGCCAGCAGTCAACCCCGTACCTACAATGAGCAGTTCTTC.

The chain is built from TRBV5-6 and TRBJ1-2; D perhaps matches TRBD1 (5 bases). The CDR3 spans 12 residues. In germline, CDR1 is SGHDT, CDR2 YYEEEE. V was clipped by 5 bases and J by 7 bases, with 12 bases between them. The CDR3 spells CASRIGHTGYTF. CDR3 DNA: TGTGCCAGCAGAATAGGACACACTGGCTACACCTTC.

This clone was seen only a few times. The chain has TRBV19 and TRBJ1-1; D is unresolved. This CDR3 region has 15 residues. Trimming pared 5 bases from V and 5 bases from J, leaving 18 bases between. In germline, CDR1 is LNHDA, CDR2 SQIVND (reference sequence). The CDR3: CASSEPYSRATEAFF. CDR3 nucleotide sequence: TGTGCCAGTAGTGAACCCTACTCTAGGGCAACTGAAGCTTTCTTT.

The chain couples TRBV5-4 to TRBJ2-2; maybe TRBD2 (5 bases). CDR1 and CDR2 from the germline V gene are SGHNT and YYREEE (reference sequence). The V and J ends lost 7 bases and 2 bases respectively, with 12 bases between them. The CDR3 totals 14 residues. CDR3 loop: CASGGQDNTGELFF. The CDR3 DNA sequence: TGTGCCAGCGGCGGGCAGGACAACACCGGGGAGCTGTTTTTT.

CDR3 DNA: TGTGCCATCAGCTTTAGCGGGGGGGCCGGGAGAGACATTCAGTACTTC. This translates into CAISFSGGAGRDIQYF. The chain combines TRBV10-3 with TRBJ2-4; 11 bases line up with TRBD2. CDR1 is ENHRY, CDR2 SYGVKD, per germline. Trimming took 6 bases from V and 8 from J; bases not matched to a gene: 12. The CDR3 loop spans 16 amino acids.